This TCR beta chain was observed in a study of T-cell memory formation after mild COVID-19 (dated by TCRdb to about 2021). Context from the whole study: Most TCR sequence clusters were specific to one of the two donors. Longitudinal TCRalpha and TCRbeta repertoire sequencing tracked T-cell clones expanding and contracting after mild COVID-19 in a couple of donors. The cohort comprised two young, previously healthy adult volunteers, one female and one male. Results the study describes overall, beyond this receptor: SARS-CoV-2 specificity of the second-wave clones peaking on day 37 was not confirmed. Only a couple of mild cases were covered by the study, and larger cohorts that include severe cases with pre-infection samples were considered necessary. From day 15 to 85, contracting clones showed balanced CD4/CD8 phenotypes, whereas a second wave of clones that expanded from day 15 to 37 leaned towards CD4+. The detection of some responding clones in pre-infection memory suggests that pre-existing cross-reactive memory T cells joined the SARS-CoV-2 response. Contracting CD4+ clones appeared mostly in the CM and EM memory subsets, whereas CD8+ clones were enriched in EMRA.

Instrument used: Illumina NovaSeq 6000. TCRalpha and TCRbeta cDNA libraries were constructed by 5'RACE with constant-segment primers, with sample barcodes and unique molecular identifiers being introduced. RNA was extracted from every sample with Trizol reagent. Libraries were amplified in two PCR steps, with a second sample barcode and Illumina TruSeq adapters added in the second step. The libraries were sequenced on an Illumina NovaSeq using 2 x 150 bp paired-end reads. Per the authors' processing: Demultiplexing of reads and collapsing into UMI-guided consensus sequences were performed with migec v1.2.7. Using mixcr v2.1.11, UMI consensuses were aligned to TRA and TRB V and J templates and then assembled into clonotypes. Clonotypes were classified as expanded or contracted when called significant by both edgeR and NoisET, with noise models trained on biological replicates. For edgeR calls, the cutoffs were a false discovery rate-adjusted p below 0.01 and a log2 fold-change threshold of 1. As an exploratory analysis of dynamics, max-normalized trajectories of the 1000 most abundant clonotypes were examined by PCA with hierarchical clustering. Separately sequenced CD4+ and CD8+ repertoires were used to assign the CD4 or CD8 phenotype of responding clones. TCRdb reran the public reads through fastp at Q25 and MiXCR, keeping productive beta chains. CDR3 protein sequences are deduplicated, and each keeps its most common genes and DNA. These V and J calls rely on TCRdb rather than the paper's analysis. Present in this sample are some 600,000 distinct CDR3 sequences, roughly a sixth of which were seen just once. Of the sample, around 8.1% is held by the ten largest clones.

Notes on this clonotype: Its antigen specificity is not known. No qualities accompany the bases; no much larger clone lies one base away.

Ficoll-Paque density gradient centrifugation was used to isolate PBMCs. Cut back by 5 bases and 0 bases, the V and J ends lie 17 bases apart. From the germline V gene (reference sequence), CDR1 is LGHDT and CDR2 is YNNKEL. Including the terminal cysteine and phenylalanine, the CDR3 comprises 17 residues. Only the CDR3 region is kept as DNA, spanning 51 bases read in frame from base 1. The receptor comes from an adult woman who had mild COVID-19 (a few samples of this study predate the infection). The sample titles of this study are shuffled in the database, so cell type and time point are left out; the donor was told from shared clones. Sequencing was carried out using PBMCs or a T cell subset sorted from them (not recorded which). In this chain, TRBV3-1 is recombined with TRBJ2-1, with the D gene not confidently named. The sequence in DNA is TGTGCCAGCAGCTATCAGTCTCCGGGCGGCTCCTACAATGAGCAGTTCTTC. It codes for CASSYQSPGGSYNEQFF.